A single sample is the source of the 28 T cell receptor beta chains below, sequenced in a study of OX40 agonist ivuxolimab in advanced cancers. Libraries were prepared by immunoSEQ multiplex PCR; TCRdb keeps only in-frame clonotypes and omits some of them. Of approximately 80,000 clones detected, 70% to 90% appear once; the ten largest clones hold 0.5% to 0.7%. Material: CD4+ or CD8+ T cells sorted from blood, obtained in a trial of the OX40 agonist ivuxolimab. The source of these receptors is an adult with an advanced solid tumor such as melanoma, head and neck, liver or kidney cancer.

The chain combines TRBV4-3 with TRBJ1-1, with a tentative D call TRBD1 (6 bases). Deletions cut 4 bases from V and 1 base from J, with 13 bases between. Germline lookup yields CDR1 LGHNA and CDR2 YSLEER. The CDR3 has 15 residues. The CDR3 sequence: CASSPAGTTNTEAFF. DNA of the CDR3: TGCGCCAGCAGCCCCGCCGGGACAACGAACACTGAAGCTTTCTTT.

This rearrangement joins TRBV30 to TRBJ1-5, with D possibly matching TRBD1 (6 bases). CDR3 length equals 14 residues. The V and J ends lost 2 bases and 6 bases respectively, with 14 bases between them. The V gene's germline CDR1 is GTSNPN and CDR2 SVGIG (reference sequence). The CDR3 reads CAWSLGEGGQPQHF. The CDR3 nucleotides are TGTGCCTGGAGTCTGGGGGAAGGGGGTCAGCCCCAGCATTTT.

The rearrangement links TRBV6-5 to TRBJ1-5; D gene ambiguous. The V end was cut by 0 bases, the J end by 3 bases, with 9 bases between. This CDR3 has 15 amino acids. Germline-derived CDR1 and CDR2 are MNHEY and SVGAGI. The DNA for the CDR3 is TGTGCCAGCAGTTACTCCCCAGGCTACAATCAGCCCCAGCATTTT. Amino acid sequence: CASSYSPGYNQPQHF.

The chain uses TRBV5-5 and TRBJ2-7, with D unclear. The CDR3 is 15 amino acids. CDR1 is SGHKS, CDR2 YYEKEE, per germline (reference sequence). Deletions cut 1 base from V and 0 bases from J, with 11 bases between. This CDR3 is CASSLMALLSYEQYF. DNA for the CDR3: TGTGCCAGCAGCTTGATGGCTCTCCTCTCCTACGAGCAGTACTTC.

This chain uses TRBV30 with TRBJ1-3; D uncertain. V dropped 2 bases and J dropped 7 bases, with 6 bases sitting between them. The CDR3 contains 11 residues. Germline loops: CDR1 GTSNPN, CDR2 SVGIG (reference sequence). CDR3 sequence reads: CAWSSSNTIYF. CDR3 coding DNA: TGTGCCTGGAGTAGTAGTAACACCATATATTTT.

This clone has just one count. This chain connects TRBV12-5 to TRBJ1-4; tentative D call: TRBD1 (5 bases). Trimming shortened V by 1 base and J by 5 bases, and 14 bases separated the two germline ends. Germline CDR1 reads LGHNT; CDR2 reads FRNRAP. This CDR3 contains 16 residues. DNA of the CDR3: TGTGCTAGTGGTTTGGGGTGGAGCAGGGAAAATGAAAAACTGTTTTTT. The encoded protein is CASGLGWSRENEKLFF.

This clone came up a few times. V is TRBV11-2 and J is TRBJ1-2, with 8 positions matching TRBD1. Germline V CDR1 and CDR2: SGHAT, FQNNGV. Trimming at V came to 5 bases and at J to 5 bases, leaving 10 bases not matched to a gene. This CDR3 region has 15 residues. The CDR3 DNA reads TGTGCCAGCAGCCCCCTCGGACAGGGCGAATATGGCTACACCTTC. It codes for CASSPLGQGEYGYTF.

V is TRBV11-2 and J is TRBJ1-1; tentatively, D is TRBD1 (5 bases). The CDR3 length is 12 residues. Germline loops: CDR1 SGHAT, CDR2 FQNNGV. With 4 bases removed from V and 8 bases from J, the gap between germline ends came to 11 bases. The CDR3 region is CASSSGRPEAFF. As DNA, the CDR3 is TGTGCCAGCAGCTCGGGACGGCCCGAAGCTTTCTTT.

V usage is TRBV12-5 and J usage is TRBJ2-1; TRBD2 matches at 11 bases. The V gene's germline CDR1 is LGHNT and CDR2 FRNRAP. J gave up 7 bases and V 0 bases, and 5 bases lay outside the gene matches. CDR3 length equals 16 residues. DNA of the CDR3: TGTGCTAGTGGTTTGGTAAATAGCGGGGGGGTGAATGAGCAGTTCTTC. This codes for CASGLVNSGGVNEQFF. Filled out from reference TRBV12-5 and TRBJ2-1, the complete variable domain reads DARVTQTPRHKVTEMGQEVTMRCQPILGHNTVFWYRQTMMQGLELLAYFRNRAPLDDSGMPKDRFSAEMPDATLATLKIQPSEPRDSAVYFCASGLVNSGGVNEQFFGPGTRLTVL.

This chain links TRBV7-6 with TRBJ2-1; 13 bases agree with TRBD2. The CDR3 runs to 16 residues. The V and J ends lost 1 base and 6 bases, in that order; junction bases with no gene match: 3. Germline V gives CDR1 SGHVS, CDR2 FNYEAQ. In nucleotides, the CDR3 is TGTGCCAGCAGCTTAGGACTAGCGGGGGGAAGCAATGAGCAGTTCTTC. Protein: CASSLGLAGGSNEQFF.

The chain is built from TRBV19 and TRBJ1-5, with TRBD1 as a possible D gene (6 bases). Germline V gene data show CDR1 as LNHDA and CDR2 as SQIVND (reference sequence). CDR3 length: 13 amino acids. Trimming removed 6 bases at V and 8 bases at J, with 14 bases between. CDR3 nucleotides: TGTGCCAGTAGCATAAACAGGGTAGAGCCCCAGCATTTT. Protein sequence: CASSINRVEPQHF.

The CDR3 is CSVPHSLGVDTQYF. The CDR3 DNA follows: TGCAGCGTTCCTCACTCCTTAGGGGTAGATACGCAGTATTTT. This rearrangement joins TRBV29-1 to TRBJ2-3; D might be TRBD1 (5 bases). Trimming pared 5 bases from V and 5 bases from J, leaving 17 bases between. This CDR3 spans 14 amino acids. CDR1 and CDR2 (germline): SQVTM, ANQGSEA.

The rearrangement uses TRBV6-6 and TRBJ2-1; D gene unclear. Between the trimmed V and J ends, which lost 6 bases and 5 bases, there was a span of 8 bases. Germline CDR1 MNHNY, CDR2 SVGAGI (reference sequence). This CDR3 region has 12 residues. CDR3 DNA: TGTGCCAGCAGGGTTTCAGACAATGAGCAGTTCTTC. It encodes CASRVSDNEQFF.

This clone was found once. The chain is built from TRBV7-2 and TRBJ1-6, with a tentative D call TRBD1 (6 bases). Germline CDR1 and CDR2: SGHTA and FQGNSA. The CDR3 contains 15 residues. Trimming stripped 5 bases from V and 10 bases from J, with 18 bases between. The CDR3 is CASSVRGGSSSPLHF. In DNA form, the CDR3 reads TGTGCCAGCAGCGTAAGGGGGGGCTCAAGCTCACCCCTCCACTTT.

J is TRBJ2-1 and V is TRBV7-8; 10 nucleotides align to TRBD2. The CDR3 sequence is 17 residues long. V shed 4 bases, J shed 1 base, and the junction held 7 bases outside the gene matches. Germline values: CDR1 SGHVS, CDR2 FQNEAQ. The DNA for the CDR3 is TGTGCCAGCAGCTGGGTCAAAGCGGGGGGGTCCTACAATGAGCAGTTCTTC. Amino acids: CASSWVKAGGSYNEQFF.

V gene TRBV27 combines with J gene TRBJ2-2; TRBD2 is a possible D gene (7 bases). From germline, CDR1 is MNHEY and CDR2 SMNVEV (reference sequence). V gave up 5 bases and J gave up 9 bases, with 16 bases separating them. The CDR3 runs 14 residues. CDR3 protein: CASSREGVVRELFF. CDR3 bases: TGTGCCAGCAGTAGGGAGGGGGTGGTGAGGGAGCTGTTTTTT.

This chain links TRBV6-6 with TRBJ2-5; the match to TRBD2 covers 12 bases. From germline, CDR1 is MNHNY and CDR2 SVGAGI (reference sequence). This CDR3 spans 16 amino acids. Trimming removed 5 bases from V and 0 bases from J; junction bases left unmatched: 4. CDR3 loop: CASSQTSGGNQETQYF. In nucleotides, the CDR3 is TGTGCCAGCAGTCAGACTAGCGGGGGAAACCAAGAGACCCAGTACTTC.

This clone has only one observation. The CDR3 DNA follows: TGTGCTAGTGGTTTGGATACTCTAGGGGGCACAGATACGCAGTATTTT. As protein: CASGLDTLGGTDTQYF. The J gene is TRBJ2-3, the V gene TRBV12-5, with D perhaps matching TRBD1 (5 bases). This CDR3 has 16 residues. Deletions cut 1 base from V and 1 base from J, with 12 bases between. Germline V lookup: CDR1 LGHNT, CDR2 FRNRAP.

The chain uses TRBV19 and TRBJ1-1; 10 nucleotides match TRBD1. Per germline, CDR1 LNHDA and CDR2 SQIVND (reference sequence). The CDR3 runs to 15 residues. V shed 5 bases, J shed 1 base, and the junction held 4 bases outside the gene matches. This CDR3 reads CASSPWTGGNTEAFF. DNA of the CDR3: TGTGCCAGTAGTCCGTGGACAGGGGGGAACACTGAAGCTTTCTTT.

This chain links TRBV9 with TRBJ2-2, with D possibly matching TRBD1 (6 bases). V was shortened by 0 bases and J by 2 bases, with 14 bases between the two germline ends. There are 17 residues in the CDR3. Germline V CDR1 and CDR2: SGDLS, YYNGEE. The CDR3 DNA reads TGTGCCAGCAGCGTAGTGGGACACCCCTTAAACACCGGGGAGCTGTTTTTT. It yields the protein CASSVVGHPLNTGELFF.

This chain joins TRBV5-6 and TRBJ1-5; no firm D call. From germline, CDR1 is SGHDT and CDR2 YYEEEE. The CDR3 sequence is 15 residues long. V lost 3 bases and J 3 bases, leaving 13 bases between the germline ends. This CDR3 is CASSSRLVANQPQHF. CDR3 DNA sequence: TGTGCCAGCAGCTCCCGCTTGGTCGCCAATCAGCCCCAGCATTTT.

The V and J genes are TRBV6-1 and TRBJ2-7, with D perhaps TRBD1 (6 bases). V was shortened by 11 bases and J by 6 bases, with 20 bases between the two germline ends. The length of the CDR3 is 13 residues. Germline V gene sequence: CDR1 MNHNS, CDR2 SASEGT. This CDR3 reads CAGSPQGRGEQYF. DNA for the CDR3: TGTGCCGGCTCCCCACAGGGACGGGGCGAGCAGTACTTC.

This chain uses TRBV7-2 with TRBJ1-1; the match to TRBD1 covers 8 bases. This CDR3 contains 15 residues. Germline CDR1 and CDR2: SGHTA and FQGNSA. The V gene end was trimmed by 2 bases and the J gene end by 2 bases; junction bases not matched to a gene: 4. The CDR3 spells CASSLSGTGNTEAFF. The CDR3 region has the DNA TGTGCCAGCAGCTTATCAGGGACAGGCAACACTGAAGCTTTCTTT.

The chain employs TRBV25-1 and TRBJ1-2; 7 bases line up with TRBD1. The CDR3 consists of 14 residues. Germline assignment: CDR1 MGHDK and CDR2 SYGVNS. The junction had 9 bases not matched to a gene; V was cut back by 6 bases and J by 5 bases. The CDR3 DNA is TGTGCCAGCAGCAGGACAGGAATTTGGTATGGCTACACCTTC. The encoded protein is CASSRTGIWYGYTF.

The genes are TRBV23-1 and TRBJ1-2; D perhaps matches TRBD1 (6 bases). TRBV23-1 is known as an ORF, though its function is uncertain. The CDR3 is 15 amino acids. V was clipped by 4 bases and J by 3 bases, with 15 bases between them. The CDR3 region is CASSLPRGTDYGYTF. In DNA form, the CDR3 reads TGCGCCAGCAGTCTACCTAGGGGGACGGACTATGGCTACACCTTC.

The chain is built from TRBV6-5 and TRBJ1-1; TRBD1 aligns across 11 bases. This CDR3 contains 16 residues. Losses at the gene ends were 2 bases for V and 0 bases for J; bases not matched to a gene: 2. The V gene's germline CDR1 is MNHEY and CDR2 SVGAGI. CDR3 loop: CASSYGTGGVNTEAFF. In DNA, the CDR3 is TGTGCCAGCAGTTACGGGACAGGGGGGGTGAACACTGAAGCTTTCTTT.

The genes are TRBV6-5 and TRBJ2-1; D is undetermined. Trimming shortened V by 5 bases and J by 0 bases, and 8 bases separated the two germline ends. The CDR3 loop spans 14 amino acids. Looked up from germline, CDR1 is MNHEY and CDR2 is SVGAGI. The CDR3 reads CASSEGISYNEQFF. The CDR3 DNA follows: TGTGCCAGCAGTGAAGGTATCTCCTACAATGAGCAGTTCTTC.

Sample share makes this clone medium-sized (0.01 to 0.1%). V gene TRBV7-3 combines with J gene TRBJ2-1, with D possibly TRBD2 on 6 matching bases. V lost 3 bases, J lost 8 bases, and 11 bases lay in between. Germline V gene sequence: CDR1 SGHTA, CDR2 FQGTGA. There are 13 residues in the CDR3. The CDR3 is CASSFVASDEQFF. The DNA for the CDR3 is TGTGCCAGCAGCTTTGTGGCTAGCGATGAGCAGTTCTTC.